This T cell receptor (beta chain) was captured in a study of T cell changes during pregnancy in multiple sclerosis. Libraries were prepared by immunoSEQ multiplex PCR; TCRdb keeps only in-frame clonotypes and omits some of them. The sample holds approximately 12,000 clones, over 90% seen once. Germline lookup yields CDR1 SNHLY and CDR2 FYNNEI. The CDR3 is made up of 14 amino acids. Trimming took 4 bases from V and 3 from J; bases not matched to a gene: 3. This clone was counted once. The receptor was derived from a female donor with multiple sclerosis, enrolled in a pregnancy study. V is TRBV2 and J is TRBJ1-5; 7 bases align to TRBD1. This specimen consisted of CD4+ T cells from peripheral blood mononuclear cells, obtained before pregnancy. CDR3 sequence: CASSGGTDNQPQHF. CDR3 bases: TGTGCCAGCAGTGGGGGGACAGACAATCAGCCCCAGCATTTT.